These 2 T cell receptor beta chains share one sample of origin, sequenced in a study of response to subunit inactivated influenza vaccine. TCRdb re-called the RT-PCR reads through MiXCR, storing one row per CDR3 protein. The sample shows 650,000 or so distinct CDR3 sequences, 14% of them seen only once. This specimen consisted of PBMCs from blood, obtained around 14 days before vaccination. These receptors were obtained from a man in his fifties or sixties who received an inactivated influenza vaccine.

The chain is built from TRBV7-3 and TRBJ2-7; TRBD1 might be the D (6 bases). The CDR3 consists of 16 residues. V lost 1 base to trimming and J lost 5 bases, with 18 bases between them. Looked up from germline, CDR1 is SGHTA and CDR2 is FQGTGA. The CDR3 region is CASSLILTGWPNEQYF. In nucleotides, the CDR3 is TGTGCCAGCAGCTTAATCTTAACAGGGTGGCCCAACGAGCAGTACTTC.

There are a few counts of this clonotype. The chain joins TRBV29-1 to TRBJ2-7, with TRBD2 matching over 7 bases. The CDR3 consists of 12 residues. The trim removed 6 bases at V and 12 bases at J, leaving 14 bases unmatched. CDR1 SQVTM and CDR2 ANQGSEA come from the germline V gene. CDR3 bases: TGCAGCGTGCGGGACGGCGACGGGAGGTGGTACTTC. As protein: CSVRDGDGRWYF.